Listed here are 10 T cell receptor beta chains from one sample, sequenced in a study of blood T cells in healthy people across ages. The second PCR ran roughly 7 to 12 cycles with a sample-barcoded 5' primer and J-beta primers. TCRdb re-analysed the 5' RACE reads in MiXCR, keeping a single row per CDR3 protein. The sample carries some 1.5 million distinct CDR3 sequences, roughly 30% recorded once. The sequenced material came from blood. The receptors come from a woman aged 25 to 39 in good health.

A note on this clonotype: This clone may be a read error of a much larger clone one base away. As DNA, the CDR3 is TGTGCCAGCAGGGCGGGACAGTTCTATGGCTACACCTTC. Amino acid sequence: CASRAGQFYGYTF. V and J are TRBV25-1 and TRBJ1-2; 7 nucleotides agree with TRBD1. Looked up from germline, CDR1 is MGHDK and CDR2 is SYGVNS. V lost 6 bases to trimming and J lost 4 bases; unmatched junction nucleotides: 5. The CDR3 contains 13 residues.

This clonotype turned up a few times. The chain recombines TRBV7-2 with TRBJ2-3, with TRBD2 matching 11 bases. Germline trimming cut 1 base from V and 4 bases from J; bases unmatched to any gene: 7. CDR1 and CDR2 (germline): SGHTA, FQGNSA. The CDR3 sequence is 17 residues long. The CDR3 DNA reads TGTGCCAGCAGCTTAGTCTCTAGCGGGGGGATGGCAGATACGCAGTATTTT. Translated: CASSLVSSGGMADTQYF. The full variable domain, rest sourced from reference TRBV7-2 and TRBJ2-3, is GAGVSQSPSNKVTEKGKDVELRCDPISGHTALYWYRQSLGQGLEFLIYFQGNSAPDKSGLPSDRFSAERTGGSVSTLTIQRTQQEDSAVYLCASSLVSSGGMADTQYFGPGTRLTVL.

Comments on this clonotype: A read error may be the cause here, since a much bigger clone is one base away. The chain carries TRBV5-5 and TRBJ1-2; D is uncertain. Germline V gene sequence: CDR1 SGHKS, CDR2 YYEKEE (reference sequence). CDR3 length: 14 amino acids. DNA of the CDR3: TGTGCCAGCAGCTTGGAGGGATACGACTATAGCTACACCTTC. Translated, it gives CASSLEGYDYSYTF.

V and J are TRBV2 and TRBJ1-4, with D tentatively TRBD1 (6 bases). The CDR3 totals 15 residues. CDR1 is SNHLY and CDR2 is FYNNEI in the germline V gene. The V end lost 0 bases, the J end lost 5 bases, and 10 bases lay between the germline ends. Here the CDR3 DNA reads TGTGCCAGCAGTGAAGCCCAGGGGACGAATGAAAAACTGTTTTTT. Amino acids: CASSEAQGTNEKLFF.

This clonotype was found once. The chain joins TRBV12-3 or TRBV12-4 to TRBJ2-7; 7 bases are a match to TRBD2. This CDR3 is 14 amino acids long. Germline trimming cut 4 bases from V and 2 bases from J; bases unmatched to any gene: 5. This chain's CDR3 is CASSWRREPYEQYF. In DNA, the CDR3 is TGTGCCAGCAGTTGGAGGCGGGAGCCCTACGAGCAGTACTTC.

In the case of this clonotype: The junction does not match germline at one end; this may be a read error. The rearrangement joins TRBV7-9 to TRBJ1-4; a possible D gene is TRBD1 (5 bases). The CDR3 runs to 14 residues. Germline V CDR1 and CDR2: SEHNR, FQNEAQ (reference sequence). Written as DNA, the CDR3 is TGTGCCAGCAGGCAGGGTCCGGCTAACGAAAAACTGTTTTTT. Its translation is CASRQGPANEKLFF.

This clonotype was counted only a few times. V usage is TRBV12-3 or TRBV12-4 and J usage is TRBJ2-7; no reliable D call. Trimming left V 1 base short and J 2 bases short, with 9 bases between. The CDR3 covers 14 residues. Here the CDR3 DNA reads TGTGCCAGCAGTTTAGTGGGGTCTCCCTACGAGCAGTACTTC. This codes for CASSLVGSPYEQYF.

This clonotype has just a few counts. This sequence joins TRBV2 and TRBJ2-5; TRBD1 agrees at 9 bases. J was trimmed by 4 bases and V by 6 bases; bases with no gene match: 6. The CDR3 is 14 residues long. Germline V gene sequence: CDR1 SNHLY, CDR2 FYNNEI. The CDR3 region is CASSDGTGRETQYF. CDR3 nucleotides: TGTGCCAGCAGCGATGGGACAGGGCGAGAGACCCAGTACTTC.

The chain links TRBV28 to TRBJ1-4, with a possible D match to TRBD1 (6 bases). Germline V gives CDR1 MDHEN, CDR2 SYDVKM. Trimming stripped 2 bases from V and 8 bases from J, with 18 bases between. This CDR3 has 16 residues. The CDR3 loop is CASSLDQGRQGEKLFF. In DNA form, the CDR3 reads TGTGCCAGCAGTTTAGATCAGGGGAGGCAAGGGGAAAAACTGTTTTTT.

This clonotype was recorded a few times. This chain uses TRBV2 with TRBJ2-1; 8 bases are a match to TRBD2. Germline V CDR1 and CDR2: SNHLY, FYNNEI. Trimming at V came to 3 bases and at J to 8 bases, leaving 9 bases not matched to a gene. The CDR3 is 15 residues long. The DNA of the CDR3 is TGTGCCAGCAGTGAGGTTCAAGCGGGGGAGGATGAGCAGTTCTTC. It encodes CASSEVQAGEDEQFF.